Listed below are T cell receptor beta chains from one sample, sequenced in a study of blood T cell repertoires in COVID-19. Here immunoSEQ multiplex PCR was the method, and the copy in TCRdb shows in-frame clones only, minus some. This table has around 73,000 clones, about 80% appearing once. Sequenced input: peripheral blood. These TCRs come from a human donor in a cohort sampled during active COVID-19. CDR3s include the opening cysteine and the closing phenylalanine or tryptophan. A D gene is named only where the DNA matches it firmly. Not all rows give a size; the values are once, few, many and, for expanded clones, a class.

J gene,D gene,clone size,CDR3 length,V gene,CDR3 DNA,CDR3 protein
TRBJ1-1,TRBD1,few,14,TRBV7-9,TGTGCCAGCAGCTGGGACAGGGGGAACACTGAAGCTTTCTTT,CASSWDRGNTEAFF
TRBJ2-1,.,few,16,TRBV5-1,TGCGCCAGCAGCTTGTGGCTGTCTCGTGGGGGCGATGAGCAGTTCTTC,CASSLWLSRGGDEQFF
TRBJ1-3,TRBD1,.,15,TRBV6-6,TGTGCCAGCAGTAAACGACAGGGGCGAGGAAACACCATATATTTT,CASSKRQGRGNTIYF
TRBJ2-1,TRBD2,few,16,TRBV3-1/TRBV3-2,TGTGCCAGCAGCCGCAGACTAGCGGGGGAGAACAATGAGCAGTTCTTC,CASSRRLAGENNEQFF
TRBJ2-7,TRBD1,.,16,TRBV9,TGTGCCAGCAGCCCGCAACAGGGGGCTATAATCGGCGAGCAGTACTTC,CASSPQQGAIIGEQYF
TRBJ2-2,TRBD2,.,16,TRBV7-6,TGTGCCAGCAGCTTATCGGGGGGGCCGGGCACCGGGGAGCTGTTTTTT,CASSLSGGPGTGELFF
TRBJ2-5,TRBD1,.,16,TRBV28,TGTGCCAGCAGCTCACCGGGACAGGGCCTTTGGGGGACCCAGTACTTC,CASSSPGQGLWGTQYF
TRBJ1-2,.,.,14,TRBV4-1,TGCGCCAGCAGCCAGGGGGGACTAAACTATGGCTACACCTTC,CASSQGGLNYGYTF
TRBJ2-5,TRBD1,.,13,TRBV7-8,TGTGCCAGCAGCTCAGGGGGTTGGGAGACCCAGTACTTC,CASSSGGWETQYF
TRBJ2-7,TRBD2,.,15,TRBV6-5,TGTGCCAGCCGGCCGACGGCGGGGGTCTCCTACGAGCAGTACTTC,CASRPTAGVSYEQYF
TRBJ2-3,TRBD1,.,14,TRBV19,TGTGCCAGTAGTATGGGACAGGGCTCAGATACGCAGTATTTT,CASSMGQGSDTQYF
TRBJ2-1,TRBD1,.,14,TRBV29-1,TGCAGCGTTGAGACGGGACAGGGATTTAGTGAGCAGTTCTTC,CSVETGQGFSEQFF
TRBJ1-1,.,many,16,TRBV28,TGTGCCAGCAGTCCCCCTTTTGGAGGATGGGACACTGAAGCTTTCTTT,CASSPPFGGWDTEAFF
TRBJ2-7,.,.,15,TRBV5-1,TGCGCCAGCAGCTTAACAGGGCAGGAGTCCTACGAGCAGTACTTC,CASSLTGQESYEQYF
TRBJ1-5,.,.,14,TRBV6-5,TGTGCCAGCAGTCGAGCAGGGATCAATCAGCCCCAGCATTTT,CASSRAGINQPQHF
TRBJ2-2,TRBD2,.,16,TRBV9,TGTGCCAGCAGCGTAGCAAGCGGGGGGGCCACCGGGGAGCTGTTTTTT,CASSVASGGATGELFF
TRBJ1-1,TRBD1,once,17,TRBV6-2/TRBV6-3,TGTGCCAGCAGTTACGCCCAGGTGACAGGGCCTACCGCTGAAGCTTTCTTT,CASSYAQVTGPTAEAFF
TRBJ2-6,TRBD1,.,19,TRBV5-6,TGTGCCAGCAGCAACACGTGGGACAGGGCGGAATCTGGGGCCAACGTCCTGACTTTC,CASSNTWDRAESGANVLTF